Each of the 28 T cell receptor beta chains below was sequenced from the same sample in a study of early T cells in non-severe SARS-CoV-2 infection. TCRdb reprocessed the 5' RACE reads with MiXCR, giving one entry per CDR3 protein. The table shows 80,000 to 95,000 distinct CDR3 sequences, with roughly 14% occurring only once. The sequencing sample was made of whole blood. The receptors were gathered from an adult who was a healthcare worker with PCR-confirmed SARS-CoV-2 infection or an uninfected control (not recorded which).

This clonotype occurred a few times. V is TRBV6-6 and J is TRBJ2-7; either TRBD1 or TRBD2 may supply D (5 bases each). V shed 5 bases and J shed 1 base, with 15 bases lying between them. This CDR3 contains 15 residues. Germline V gives CDR1 MNHNY, CDR2 SVGAGI (reference sequence). The CDR3 loop reads CASSPMGERSYEQYV. The CDR3 nucleotides read TGTGCCAGCAGTCCCATGGGGGAAAGGTCCTACGAGCAGTACGTC.

Ten or more counts support this clonotype. The V and J genes are TRBV11-2 and TRBJ1-4; possible D gene TRBD1, 6 bases. Germline V lookup: CDR1 SGHAT, CDR2 FQNNGV. CDR3 length: 14 amino acids. Trimming took off 5 bases at V and 5 bases at J, with 12 bases between the two ends. This chain's CDR3 is CASSPGTRNEKLFF. CDR3 nucleotides: TGTGCCAGCAGCCCCGGGACAAGGAATGAAAAACTGTTTTTT.

This clonotype appeared many times. The rearrangement links TRBV28 to TRBJ1-2; a weak D match, TRBD1 (6 bases). The V gene lost 4 bases and the J gene lost 5 bases, with 17 bases spanning the gap. This CDR3 has 15 residues. Per the germline V gene, CDR1 is MDHEN and CDR2 is SYDVKM. This CDR3 reads CASSYGGGGTYGYTF. The CDR3 DNA follows: TGTGCCAGCAGTTACGGTGGAGGGGGGACTTATGGCTACACCTTC.

This chain links TRBV19 with TRBJ2-3; 7 bases line up with TRBD1. J was trimmed by 1 base and V by 4 bases; bases with no gene match: 5. Looked up from germline, CDR1 is LNHDA and CDR2 is SQIVND (reference sequence). The CDR3 length is 15 residues. The CDR3 loop reads CASSNKGAGTDTQYF. The CDR3 DNA reads as TGTGCCAGTAGTAATAAGGGGGCAGGCACAGATACGCAGTATTTT.

This clonotype occurred many times. This chain connects TRBV11-2 to TRBJ2-1; D remains ambiguous. Trimming removed 0 bases at V and 10 bases at J, with 10 bases between. The CDR3 is 13 residues long. Germline CDR1 is SGHAT and CDR2 is FQNNGV. The CDR3 protein is CASSLDLEFEQFF. In DNA form, the CDR3 reads TGTGCCAGCAGCTTAGATCTGGAGTTCGAGCAGTTCTTC.

The chain recombines TRBV19 with TRBJ2-4; maybe TRBD1 (5 bases). CDR3 length: 16 amino acids. CDR1 and CDR2 from the germline V gene are LNHDA and SQIVND (reference sequence). V dropped 7 bases and J dropped 1 base, with 17 bases sitting between them. CDR3 nucleotide sequence: TGTGCCAGTATATCAAATACAGGTTTGGCCAAAAACATTCAGTACTTC. It specifies CASISNTGLAKNIQYF.

This chain uses TRBV29-1 with TRBJ1-1; D not resolved. Trimming took 3 bases from V and 1 from J, leaving 9 bases between them. Germline values: CDR1 SQVTM, CDR2 ANQGSEA. This CDR3 contains 13 residues. The CDR3 DNA is TGCAGCGTTGACGGAACGGCGAACACTGAAGCTTTCTTT. Encoded protein: CSVDGTANTEAFF. The variable domain in full, with the rest retrieved from reference TRBV29-1 and TRBJ1-1, is SAVISQKPSRDICQRGTSLTIQCQVDSQVTMMFWYRQQPGQSLTLIATANQGSEATYESGFVIDKFPISRPNLTFSTLTVSNMSPEDSSIYLCSVDGTANTEAFFGQGTRLTVV.

This clonotype showed up just a few times. The chain combines TRBV3-1 with TRBJ1-6; TRBD1 might be the D (5 bases). V lost 4 bases and J lost 9, with 7 bases in between. The CDR3 extends over 12 amino acids. Germline loops: CDR1 LGHDT, CDR2 YNNKEL (reference sequence). The CDR3 spells CASSPGSSPLHF. DNA for the CDR3: TGTGCCAGCAGCCCAGGGAGTTCACCCCTCCACTTT.

The chain joins TRBV10-3 to TRBJ1-3; D unresolved. Germline CDR1 and CDR2: ENHRY and SYGVKD. The CDR3 covers 12 residues. Trimming took 6 bases from V and 1 from J, leaving 4 bases between them. This CDR3 reads CAIRSSGNTIYF. For the CDR3, the DNA is TGTGCCATCAGGAGTTCTGGAAACACCATATATTTT.

The gene calls are TRBV7-2 and TRBJ2-5; tentatively, D is TRBD1 or TRBD2 (6 bases each). Trimming left V 5 bases short and J 0 bases short, with 19 bases between. The CDR3 totals 17 residues. CDR1 and CDR2 from the germline V gene are SGHTA and FQGNSA. The CDR3 DNA reads TGTGCCAGCAGCGGTAGGAGGGGGGCTTCGTACCAAGAGACCCAGTACTTC. Its protein is CASSGRRGASYQETQYF.

DNA for the CDR3: TGTGCCAGCAGTTACACCCGACAGGGGGCAGAGACCCAGTACTTC. Amino acid sequence: CASSYTRQGAETQYF. The chain uses TRBV6-5 and TRBJ2-5; 10 bases align to TRBD1. The CDR3 contains 15 residues. Germline lookup yields CDR1 MNHEY and CDR2 SVGAGI. J was trimmed by 4 bases and V by 2 bases; bases with no gene match: 4.

In this sample, this clonotype turned up a few times. V is TRBV14 and J is TRBJ2-1; no clear D. This CDR3 has 17 residues. V was shortened by 0 bases and J by 0 bases, with 12 bases between the two germline ends. From germline, CDR1 is SGHDN and CDR2 FVKESK. The CDR3 DNA follows: TGTGCCAGCAGCCAAGATTGGTCTTCTAGCTCCTACAATGAGCAGTTCTTC. This codes for CASSQDWSSSSYNEQFF.

V is TRBV10-2 and J is TRBJ2-4, with 8 bases matching TRBD1. With V trimmed by 6 bases and J by 0 bases, 13 bases remained unmatched. CDR1 and CDR2 (germline): WSHSY, SAAADI. This CDR3 is built from 18 residues. The DNA of the CDR3 is TGCGCCAGCAGACCCGTCCCTGGGACAGGACTAGCCAAAAACATTCAGTACTTC. This gives the protein CASRPVPGTGLAKNIQYF.

This clonotype was counted between two and nine times. The CDR3 nucleotides are TGTGCCACCAGCAGGAGGGATCCGAACACCGGGGAGCTGTTTTTT. Translating it yields CATSRRDPNTGELFF. This chain uses TRBV15 with TRBJ2-2, with a possible D match to TRBD2 (5 bases). CDR3 length: 15 amino acids. V gave up 3 bases and J gave up 0 bases, with 8 bases separating them. Germline-derived CDR1 and CDR2 are LNHNV and YYDKDF (reference sequence).

This clonotype appeared a few times. The V and J genes are TRBV19 and TRBJ2-5; no firm D call. In germline, CDR1 is LNHDA, CDR2 SQIVND (reference sequence). With 2 bases removed from V and 2 bases from J, the gap between germline ends came to 6 bases. The CDR3 has 13 residues. CDR3 protein: CASSINSQETQYF. The CDR3 DNA sequence: TGTGCCAGTAGTATAAACAGTCAAGAGACCCAGTACTTC. Complete variable domain (other parts from reference TRBV19 and TRBJ2-5): DGGITQSPKYLFRKEGQNVTLSCEQNLNHDAMYWYRQDPGQGLRLIYYSQIVNDFQKGDIAEGYSVSREKKESFPLTVTSAQKNPTAFYLCASSINSQETQYFGPGTRLLVL.

This clonotype was picked up a small number of times. The gene calls are TRBV20-1 and TRBJ2-4; no definite D call. Trimming left V 5 bases short and J 0 bases short, with 11 bases between. Germline V gene sequence: CDR1 DFQATT, CDR2 SNEGSKA (reference sequence). The CDR3 spans 14 residues. The CDR3 nucleotides read TGCAGTGCTCTAATTGGGGTAGCCAAAAACATTCAGTACTTC. It yields the protein CSALIGVAKNIQYF.

This clonotype turned up a few times. The chain is built from TRBV2 and TRBJ2-7; D unresolved. The length of the CDR3 is 13 residues. Per the germline V gene, CDR1 is SNHLY and CDR2 is FYNNEI. V lost 6 bases to trimming and J lost 4 bases, with 13 bases between them. The CDR3 DNA is TGTGCCAGCAGGGCGACAACTACTTACGAGCAGTACGTC. Translating it yields CASRATTTYEQYV.

This clonotype appeared a few times. V is TRBV27 and J is TRBJ2-7, with D tentatively TRBD1 (6 bases). This CDR3 comprises 14 residues. The germline V gene encodes CDR1 MNHEY and CDR2 SMNVEV (reference sequence). Between the trimmed V and J ends, which lost 6 bases and 2 bases, there was a span of 14 bases. The CDR3 loop reads CASRLHRDTYEQYV. Here the CDR3 DNA reads TGTGCCAGCAGGCTCCACAGGGACACCTACGAGCAGTACGTC.

This clonotype showed up many times. The CDR3 loop is CASSLDRNTEAFF. Here the CDR3 DNA reads TGTGCCAGCAGCTTGGACAGGAACACTGAAGCTTTCTTT. The chain is built from TRBV5-5 and TRBJ1-1; no reliable D call. There are 13 residues in the CDR3. The V end lost 0 bases, the J end lost 1 base, and 4 bases lay between the germline ends. In germline, CDR1 is SGHKS, CDR2 YYEKEE (reference sequence).

This clonotype showed up just a few times. The gene calls are TRBV5-1 and TRBJ1-2, with a weak D call TRBD1 (5 bases). Deletions cut 3 bases from V and 4 bases from J, with 13 bases between. The CDR3 loop spans 14 amino acids. Per the germline V gene, CDR1 is SGHRS and CDR2 is YFSETQ. CDR3 nucleotides: TGCGCCAGCAGCTACAAACACGACAGCTATGGCTACACCTTC. This translates into CASSYKHDSYGYTF.

The V gene is TRBV30, the J gene TRBJ2-6; D is ambiguous. V lost 1 base and J lost 1, with 5 bases in between. This CDR3 is 14 amino acids long. CDR1 and CDR2 (germline): GTSNPN, SVGIG (reference sequence). For the CDR3, the DNA is TGTGCCTGGAGTGAACAGTCTGGGGCCAACGTCCTGACTTTC. Amino acid sequence: CAWSEQSGANVLTF.

At least ten counts were recorded for this clonotype. A junction end diverges from the germline sequence, so it may reflect a read error. The V call is TRBV12-3 or TRBV12-4, the J call TRBJ1-1; D remains ambiguous. The CDR3 is 15 residues long. Written as DNA, the CDR3 is TGTGCCAGCACTTTAACCCAGGCAGGAGGGACTGAAGCTTTCTTT. This translates into CASTLTQAGGTEAFF.

The V gene is TRBV2, the J gene TRBJ1-1; D not resolved. CDR3 length: 14 amino acids. Germline assignment: CDR1 SNHLY and CDR2 FYNNEI. V lost 7 bases and J 2 bases, leaving 14 bases between the germline ends. The CDR3 is CASTTLTTNTEAFF. CDR3 nucleotides: TGTGCCAGCACCACCTTGACAACCAACACTGAAGCTTTCTTT.

The V and J genes are TRBV3-1 and TRBJ2-2; D unclear. The germline V gene has CDR1 LGHDT and CDR2 YNNKEL (reference sequence). Trimming pared 1 base from V and 5 bases from J, leaving 11 bases between. The CDR3 extends over 15 amino acids. The CDR3 sequence: CASSQGSEVTGELFF. CDR3 sequence (DNA): TGTGCCAGCAGCCAAGGATCAGAAGTAACCGGGGAGCTGTTTTTT.

V is TRBV12-3 or TRBV12-4 and J is TRBJ2-5, with a tentative D call TRBD2 (7 bases). The CDR3 is made up of 13 amino acids. Between the trimmed V and J ends, which lost 6 bases and 5 bases, there was a span of 13 bases. CDR3 nucleotides: TGTGCCAGCAGGGGGGGGCTAGCGGAGACCCAGTACTTC. This encodes CASRGGLAETQYF.

Only a few counts were recorded for this clonotype. The V and J genes are TRBV5-6 and TRBJ2-1, with D unclear. Trimming took 3 bases from V and 0 from J, leaving 16 bases between them. Germline lookup yields CDR1 SGHDT and CDR2 YYEEEE. The CDR3 is made up of 17 amino acids. The CDR3 region has the DNA TGTGCCAGCAGCTCCTGGTCAAACGTAGGCTCCTACAATGAGCAGTTCTTC. Protein sequence: CASSSWSNVGSYNEQFF.

Many counts were recorded for this clonotype. V and J are TRBV27 and TRBJ2-7; weak D call: TRBD1 (7 bases). Per the germline V gene, CDR1 is MNHEY and CDR2 is SMNVEV (reference sequence). V lost 5 bases to trimming and J lost 8 bases, with 22 bases between them. The CDR3 extends over 15 amino acids. The CDR3 here is CASSPDRAGRGKQYV. For the CDR3, the DNA is TGTGCCAGCAGTCCAGACAGGGCCGGCCGGGGGAAGCAGTACGTC.

This clonotype was observed many times. Germline is not matched at one junction end, which may reflect a read error. This chain connects TRBV12-3 or TRBV12-4 to TRBJ1-1; D uncertain. There are 12 residues in the CDR3. CDR3: CATLREHTEAFF. CDR3 DNA sequence: TGTGCCACCCTCCGGGAGCACACTGAAGCTTTTTTT.